This T cell receptor (beta chain) appears in the sequencing data of a study of Ad26.COV2.S vaccination and SARS-CoV-2 variants. Study as a whole: A COV1001 Ad26.COV2.S trial-arm participant provided the sample. Study results and caveats: Placebo recipients had lower spike-specific TCR breadth than vaccine recipients.

The protocol was immunoSEQ multiplex PCR, while the TCRdb copy is restricted to in-frame clones and leaves out a portion. This table holds over 200,000 clones, roughly 90% found once. This clone was seen once. No antigen is known for it. Treatment in this sample: roughly 19 received Ad26.COV2.S at low or high dose, single or two shots; 5 received placebo; per-sample allocation not given. The investigators took samples on day 63 after the first vaccine or placebo injection. Spike of the Wuhan-strain SARS-CoV-2 was expressed by an Ad26 vector, which formed the vaccine. The input for sequencing was peripheral blood, taken in a trial of Ad26.COV2.S vaccine versus placebo. This TCR derives from a person between 18 and 59 years old who received the Ad26.COV2.S COVID-19 vaccine or a placebo.

The CDR3 coding sequence is TGTGCCAGCAGTCCCGGGACAGGGGATCAGCCCCAGCATTTT. Protein: CASSPGTGDQPQHF. The chain joins TRBV2 to TRBJ1-5, with 10 bases identical to TRBD1. CDR3 length: 14 amino acids. The junction had 3 bases not matched to a gene; V was cut back by 5 bases and J by 5 bases. The germline V gene encodes CDR1 SNHLY and CDR2 FYNNEI.